Sequencing of this T cell receptor (beta chain) was carried out in a study of cytomegalovirus exposure and HLA in healthy donors. Use of 60 Vbeta and 13 Jbeta primers characterized the PCR. The table came from immunoSEQ multiplex PCR; TCRdb's copy has only in-frame clones and leaves some out. This sample contains 200,000 to 250,000 clones. Trimming removed 2 bases at V and 3 bases at J, with 10 bases between. The CDR3 covers 14 residues. CDR1 is MNHNY, CDR2 SVGAGI, per germline (reference sequence). This clonotype was obtained from a girl aged 2-10 years in good health and CMV-seropositive. The chain is built from TRBV6-6 and TRBJ1-2; D perhaps matches TRBD1 (5 bases). The sequenced sample consisted of PBMCs. CDR3 DNA sequence: TGTGCCAGCAGTTACAGGGAAGGGGACTATGGCTACACCTTC. Protein product: CASSYREGDYGYTF.